This TCR beta chain comes out of a study of T-cell reconstitution after alpha-beta-depleted transplantation in children. This clonotype was counted between two and nine times. The antigen is not known. Study-wide results and caveats: Alpha-beta T cells present about two months after transplant were reported to originate from several hundred expanded graft clones. There were some patients whose high TCRbeta diversity at day 60 came from surviving recipient T cells and thymic progenitors. The main origin of T-cell counts and diversity one year after transplant was newly produced T cells.

Trimming removed 6 bases at V and 0 bases at J, with 15 bases between. The CDR3 covers 16 residues. Germline V gives CDR1 MNHEY, CDR2 SMNVEV (reference sequence). It was with unique molecular identifiers that the TCRbeta library was prepared. Via MiXCR, TCRdb re-called the PCR reads, giving one row per CDR3 protein. The sample comprises about 460,000 distinct CDR3 sequences, 10% to 12% of which are singletons, and 12% to 15% rests with the top ten. V gene TRBV27 combines with J gene TRBJ2-4; no firm D call. The sequence was obtained from a female patient between 2 and 15 years old who had a stem cell transplant for aplastic anemia, so the T cells may come from the graft donor. Sequencing used PBMCs, mostly from graft donor cells, obtained 180 days after TCRalphabeta/CD19-depleted stem cell transplant. The CDR3 is CASSSGTPRAKNIQYF. The CDR3 bases are TGTGCCAGCAGCTCTGGAACGCCCCGAGCCAAAAACATTCAGTACTTC.